This TCR beta chain was recorded in a study of blood T cell repertoires in COVID-19. Study background: Acute and convalescent COVID-19 samples came from the United States, Italy and Spain. The cDNA or gDNA used as material had been derived from T cells, B-cell-depleted T cells, or PBMCs.

Source study methods: Reference gene primer amplification yielded estimated nucleated cell counts. TCRdb's copy holds only in-frame clones and misses some; the assay was immunoSEQ multiplex PCR. That table furnishes V, J and clone size, whereas the DNA furnished D and trimming. Of about 300,000 clones listed, roughly 90% are singletons. V lost 2 bases to trimming and J lost 4 bases; unmatched junction nucleotides: 7. The CDR3 is 15 residues long. CDR1 is SEHNR and CDR2 is FQNEAQ in the germline V gene (reference sequence). The sample taken for sequencing was peripheral blood. The TCR originated in a woman under 40 with COVID-19, enrolled during active disease. The rearrangement links TRBV7-9 to TRBJ1-1; TRBD1 matches 7 bases. The CDR3 region is CASSLRTGRGTEAFF. In DNA, the CDR3 is TGTGCCAGCAGCTTAAGGACAGGTAGGGGCACTGAAGCTTTCTTT.